This entry lists 7 T cell receptor beta chains sequenced from one sample in a study of shared clonotypes between healthy human individuals. Clones were read by immunoSEQ multiplex PCR, and TCRdb kept only the in-frame ones, dropping some. This sample carries roughly 680,000 clones, just under 75% of them seen once, and the ten largest clones take about 1.7%. Sequenced: memory CD4+ T cells sorted from blood. Subset: CD45RA-negative fraction. The receptors shown here come from a woman under 40 in good health.

The chain is built from TRBV2 and TRBJ2-7, with 8 bases that match TRBD2. After removal of 6 bases from V and 3 bases from J, the junction contained 16 bases not matched to a gene. The CDR3 length is 17 residues. Germline V gene lookup returns CDR1 SNHLY and CDR2 FYNNEI. Here the CDR3 reads CASRIRIGALADYEQYF. CDR3 nucleotides: TGTGCCAGCAGAATCCGAATAGGGGCACTAGCGGACTACGAGCAGTACTTC.

This sequence joins TRBV27 and TRBJ2-5; D call uncertain. Between the trimmed V and J ends, which lost 5 bases and 5 bases, there was a span of 21 bases. Germline V gives CDR1 MNHEY, CDR2 SMNVEV (reference sequence). This CDR3 contains 16 residues. The CDR3 DNA reads as TGTGCCAGCAGTCTCGACGGTAATGCCCCGAGGGAGACCCAGTACTTC. Residues: CASSLDGNAPRETQYF.

For this clone: This same CDR3 is encoded by further DNA sequences in the sample. The chain is built from TRBV18 and TRBJ2-5; 10 bases are a match to TRBD1. This CDR3 is 13 amino acids long. J was trimmed by 5 bases and V by 6 bases; bases with no gene match: 3. Germline V gene sequence: CDR1 KGHSH, CDR2 LQKENI. CDR3 in DNA: TGTGCCAGCTCCCCGGGACAGGGGGAGACCCAGTACTTC. Translation: CASSPGQGETQYF.

With regard to this clone: Within the sample, other DNA sequences also encode this same CDR3. The chain combines TRBV5-1 with TRBJ2-1; 7 positions agree with TRBD2. Trimming at V came to 2 bases and at J to 7 bases, leaving 9 bases not matched to a gene. Germline V lookup: CDR1 SGHRS, CDR2 YFSETQ. The CDR3 consists of 15 residues. CDR3 residues: CASSLSSSGYNEQFF. The CDR3 DNA reads TGCGCCAGCAGCTTATCAAGTAGCGGGTATAATGAGCAGTTCTTC.

Comments on this clone: It is unclear where the CDR3 begins or ends on the DNA, so no DNA is shown, and the CDR3 is as TCRdb lists it. The chain employs TRBV27 and TRBJ2-3; TRBD2 is the table's D call and was not checked against the DNA. Termini included, the CDR3 measures 16 amino acids. CDR1 MNHEY and CDR2 SMNVEV come from the germline V gene (reference sequence). The CDR3 spells CASRRTFGEGADTQYF.

This sequence joins TRBV15 and TRBJ2-7; 7 bases fit TRBD2. Per germline, CDR1 LNHNV and CDR2 YYDKDF (reference sequence). The junction had 11 bases not matched to a gene; V was cut back by 4 bases and J by 5 bases. The CDR3 totals 15 residues. CDR3 loop: CATSNRLAPLNEQYF. As DNA, the CDR3 is TGTGCCACCAGCAACAGACTAGCCCCACTCAACGAGCAGTACTTC.

The chain is built from TRBV2 and TRBJ1-2; TRBD1 matches 7 bases. Germline values: CDR1 SNHLY, CDR2 FYNNEI. V lost 6 bases and J lost 5; bases outside the gene matches: 12. The CDR3 loop spans 15 amino acids. CDR3 nucleotide sequence: TGTGCCAGCAGAGACAGGGCCCGGGAAGGATATGGCTACACCTTC. It translates to CASRDRAREGYGYTF.